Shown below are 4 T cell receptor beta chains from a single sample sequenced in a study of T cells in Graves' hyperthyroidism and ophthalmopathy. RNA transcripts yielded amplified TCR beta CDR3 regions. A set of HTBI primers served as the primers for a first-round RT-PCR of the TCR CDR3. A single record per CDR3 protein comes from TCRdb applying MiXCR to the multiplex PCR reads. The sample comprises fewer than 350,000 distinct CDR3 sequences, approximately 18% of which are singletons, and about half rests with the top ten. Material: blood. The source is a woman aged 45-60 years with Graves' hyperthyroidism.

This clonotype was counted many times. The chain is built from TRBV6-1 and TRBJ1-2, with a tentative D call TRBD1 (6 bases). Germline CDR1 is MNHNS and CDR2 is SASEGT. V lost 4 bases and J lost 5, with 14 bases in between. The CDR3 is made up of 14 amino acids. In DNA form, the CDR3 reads TGTGCCAGCAGTGTTACAGGGAGTCGGTATGGCTACACCTTC. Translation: CASSVTGSRYGYTF.

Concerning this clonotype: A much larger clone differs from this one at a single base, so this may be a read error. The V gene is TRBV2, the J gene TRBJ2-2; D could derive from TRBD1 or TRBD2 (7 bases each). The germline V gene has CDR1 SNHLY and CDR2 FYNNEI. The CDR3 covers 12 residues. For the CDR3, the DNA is TGTGCCCGGGGAGGGGGCACCGAGGAGCTGTTTTTT. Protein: CARGGGTEELFF.

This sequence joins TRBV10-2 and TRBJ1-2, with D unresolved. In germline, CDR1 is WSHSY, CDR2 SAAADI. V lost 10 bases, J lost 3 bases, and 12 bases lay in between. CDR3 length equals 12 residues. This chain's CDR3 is CATREGYYGYTF. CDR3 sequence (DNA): TGCGCCACCCGGGAGGGCTACTATGGCTACACCTTC.

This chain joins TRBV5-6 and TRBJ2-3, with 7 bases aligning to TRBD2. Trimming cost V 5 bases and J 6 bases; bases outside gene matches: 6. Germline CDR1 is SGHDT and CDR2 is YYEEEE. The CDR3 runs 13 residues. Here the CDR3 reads CASRSTGGDTQYF. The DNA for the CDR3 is TGTGCCAGCAGAAGTACCGGGGGGGATACGCAGTATTTT.